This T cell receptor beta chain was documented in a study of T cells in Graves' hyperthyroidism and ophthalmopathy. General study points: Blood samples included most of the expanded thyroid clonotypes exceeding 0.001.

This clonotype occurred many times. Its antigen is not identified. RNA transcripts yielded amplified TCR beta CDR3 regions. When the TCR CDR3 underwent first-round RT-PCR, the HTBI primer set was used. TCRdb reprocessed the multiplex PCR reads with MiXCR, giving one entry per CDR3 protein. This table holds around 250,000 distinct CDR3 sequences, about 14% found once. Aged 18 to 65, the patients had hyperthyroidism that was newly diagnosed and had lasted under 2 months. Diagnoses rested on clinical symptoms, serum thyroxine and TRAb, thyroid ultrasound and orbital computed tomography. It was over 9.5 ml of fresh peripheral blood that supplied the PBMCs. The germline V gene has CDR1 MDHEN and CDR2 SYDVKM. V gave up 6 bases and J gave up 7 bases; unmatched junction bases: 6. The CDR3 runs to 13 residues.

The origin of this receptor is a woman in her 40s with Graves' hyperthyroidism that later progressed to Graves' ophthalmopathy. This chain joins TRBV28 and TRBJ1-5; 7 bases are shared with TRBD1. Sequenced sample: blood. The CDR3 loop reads CASRLQGDQPQHF. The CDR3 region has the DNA TGTGCCAGCAGGCTCCAGGGGGACCAGCCCCAGCATTTT.